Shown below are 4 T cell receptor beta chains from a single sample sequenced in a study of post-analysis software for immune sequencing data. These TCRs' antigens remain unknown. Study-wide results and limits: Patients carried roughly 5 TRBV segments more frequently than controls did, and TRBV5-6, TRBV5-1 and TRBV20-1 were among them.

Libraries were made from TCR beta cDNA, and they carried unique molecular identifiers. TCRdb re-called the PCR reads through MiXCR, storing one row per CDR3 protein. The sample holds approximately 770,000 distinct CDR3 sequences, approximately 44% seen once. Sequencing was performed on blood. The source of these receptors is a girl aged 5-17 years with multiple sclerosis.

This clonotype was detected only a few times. The CDR3 sequence: CASSSSEARYNEKLFF. The CDR3 nucleotides are TGCGCCAGCAGCTCCTCGGAGGCCCGATATAATGAAAAACTGTTTTTT. The J gene is TRBJ1-4, the V gene TRBV5-1, with unresolved D. This CDR3 spans 16 amino acids. Trimming removed 3 bases from V and 4 bases from J, with 16 bases in between. The germline CDR1 and CDR2 sequences are SGHRS and YFSETQ.

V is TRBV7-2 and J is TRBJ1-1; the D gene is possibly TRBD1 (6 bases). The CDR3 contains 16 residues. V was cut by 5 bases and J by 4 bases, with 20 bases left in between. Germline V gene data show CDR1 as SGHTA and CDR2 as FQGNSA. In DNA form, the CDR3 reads TGTGCCAGCAGCCCAAGGGGGGGCCCCCGTAGCACTGAAGCTTTCTTT. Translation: CASSPRGGPRSTEAFF.

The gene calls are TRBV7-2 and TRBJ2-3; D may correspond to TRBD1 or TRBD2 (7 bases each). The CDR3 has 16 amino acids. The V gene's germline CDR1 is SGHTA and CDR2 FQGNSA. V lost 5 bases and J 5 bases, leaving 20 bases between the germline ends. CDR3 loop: CASSIRGLRGGDTQYF. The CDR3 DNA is TGTGCCAGCAGCATCCGGGGTCTCAGGGGGGGAGATACGCAGTATTTT.

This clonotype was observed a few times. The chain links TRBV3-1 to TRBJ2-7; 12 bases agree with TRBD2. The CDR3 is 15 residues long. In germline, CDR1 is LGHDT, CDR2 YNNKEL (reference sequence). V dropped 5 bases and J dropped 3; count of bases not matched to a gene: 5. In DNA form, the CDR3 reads TGTGCCAGCAGCGCCCAACTAGCGGGAGGCTACGAGCAGTACTTC. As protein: CASSAQLAGGYEQYF.